The 25 T cell receptor beta chains given below trace back to one sample, sequenced in a study of T cells in Graves' hyperthyroidism and ophthalmopathy. Amplification of TCR beta CDR3 regions was performed using RNA transcripts as template. The HTBI primer set drove a first-round RT-PCR of the TCR CDR3. Each CDR3 protein gets one entry after TCRdb re-called the multiplex PCR reads with MiXCR. In the table there are roughly 400,000 distinct CDR3 sequences, around 15% of which are singletons. Sequencing was performed on blood. These receptors all come from a man aged 50-60 years with Graves' ophthalmopathy.

V and J are TRBV5-1 and TRBJ1-1; D not resolved. From germline, CDR1 is SGHRS and CDR2 YFSETQ. V lost 0 bases to trimming and J lost 1 base, with 10 bases between them. The CDR3 is 15 residues long. CDR3 in DNA: TGCGCCAGCAGCTTGGACAGTCCTGCGAACACTGAAGCTTTCTTT. It specifies CASSLDSPANTEAFF. The variable domain in full, with the rest retrieved from reference TRBV5-1 and TRBJ1-1, is KAGVTQTPRYLIKTRGQQVTLSCSPISGHRSVSWYQQTPGQGLQFLFEYFSETQRNKGNFPGRFSGRQFSNSRSEMNVSTLELGDSALYLCASSLDSPANTEAFFGQGTRLTVV.

This clonotype turned up a few times. A much larger clone sits a single nucleotide away, making a read error possible. The rearrangement links TRBV5-1 to TRBJ2-1, with no clear D. The V end lost 2 bases, the J end lost 9 bases, and 12 bases lay between the germline ends. Per the germline V gene, CDR1 is SGHRS and CDR2 is YFSETQ. This CDR3 comprises 13 residues. The CDR3 loop reads CASSLRIGSEQFF. CDR3 nucleotide sequence: TGCGCCAGCAGCTTACGGATAGGCAGTGAGCAGTTCTTC.

The V gene is TRBV20-1, the J gene TRBJ1-2, with TRBD1 matching 8 bases. The CDR3 loop spans 18 amino acids. Germline assignment: CDR1 DFQATT and CDR2 SNEGSKA (reference sequence). The trim removed 0 bases at V and 5 bases at J, leaving 17 bases unmatched. The CDR3 is CSAREPGTGGISSYGYTF. CDR3 coding DNA: TGCAGTGCTAGAGAGCCCGGGACAGGCGGTATTTCGAGTTATGGCTACACCTTC.

This clonotype came up many times. This chain uses TRBV28 with TRBJ1-6; D is undetermined. The CDR3 is made up of 15 amino acids. V was trimmed by 5 bases and J by 4 bases, leaving 12 bases between them. Germline CDR1 is MDHEN and CDR2 is SYDVKM. The CDR3 region has the DNA TGTGCCAGCAGTCCCCCCGGGAAGTATAATTCACCCCTCCACTTT. Amino acids: CASSPPGKYNSPLHF.

The sample holds a few counts of this clonotype. This chain uses TRBV7-9 with TRBJ2-7; D is unresolved. The CDR3 runs 12 residues. The V gene's germline CDR1 is SEHNR and CDR2 FQNEAQ (reference sequence). The V end lost 0 bases, the J end lost 6 bases, and 6 bases lay between the germline ends. In nucleotides, the CDR3 is TGTGCCAGCAGCTTAGCGACGCTCGAGCAGTACTTC. This gives the protein CASSLATLEQYF.

This clonotype was observed many times. V and J are TRBV6-1 and TRBJ2-7, with TRBD2 matching 8 bases. Germline trimming cut 7 bases from V and 7 bases from J; bases unmatched to any gene: 15. Germline V lookup: CDR1 MNHNS, CDR2 SASEGT. This CDR3 is built from 15 residues. This chain's CDR3 is CASKFAGGSEGEQYF. In DNA, the CDR3 is TGTGCCAGCAAGTTTGCGGGAGGAAGCGAGGGGGAGCAGTACTTC.

In its sample, this clonotype was seen many times. The chain links TRBV6-2 or TRBV6-3 to TRBJ2-3; D might be TRBD2 (7 bases). The V gene's germline CDR1 is MNHEY and CDR2 SVGEGT. Trimming cost V 5 bases and J 11 bases, with 17 bases left between them. The length of the CDR3 is 13 residues. CDR3 DNA: TGTGCCAGCAGTAACCGGGGGCAGCGGGGGCAGTATTTT. This encodes CASSNRGQRGQYF.

This clonotype was picked up a small number of times. This chain uses TRBV10-3 with TRBJ1-3, with D uncertain. This CDR3 spans 13 amino acids. The germline V gene encodes CDR1 ENHRY and CDR2 SYGVKD. Between the trimmed V and J ends, which lost 10 bases and 4 bases, there was a span of 14 bases. The CDR3 sequence: CATYTGSGNTIYF. The CDR3 coding sequence is TGTGCCACCTACACGGGGTCCGGAAACACCATATATTTT.

Ten or more counts support this clonotype. The rearrangement joins TRBV11-3 to TRBJ2-1; the D is unclear. Trimming stripped 1 base from V and 8 bases from J, with 6 bases between. From germline, CDR1 is SGHNT and CDR2 YENEEA. The CDR3 runs to 12 residues. Here the CDR3 reads CASSLVLDEQFF. DNA of the CDR3: TGTGCCAGCAGCTTAGTCCTGGATGAGCAGTTCTTC.

This clonotype was counted between two and nine times. The V call is TRBV7-8, the J call TRBJ1-4; perhaps TRBD1 as D (5 bases). This CDR3 spans 14 amino acids. The germline V gene encodes CDR1 SGHVS and CDR2 FQNEAQ. Trimming removed 4 bases at V and 7 bases at J, with 13 bases between. For the CDR3, the DNA is TGTGCCAGCAGCTCGCAGGGTAGATCTGAAAAACTGTTTTTT. Translation gives CASSSQGRSEKLFF.

This clonotype was recorded at least ten times. The chain recombines TRBV6-5 with TRBJ1-2; 8 bases are a match to TRBD1. The CDR3 totals 15 residues. The trim removed 0 bases at V and 1 base at J, leaving 1 base unmatched. Germline loops: CDR1 MNHEY, CDR2 SVGAGI. The CDR3, as DNA: TGTGCCAGCAGTTACTCGGGACAGGTTAACTATGGCTACACCTTC. Amino acid sequence: CASSYSGQVNYGYTF.

The V and J genes are TRBV20-1 and TRBJ2-1; 7 positions agree with TRBD1. This CDR3 has 14 amino acids. Germline V gene lookup returns CDR1 DFQATT and CDR2 SNEGSKA (reference sequence). V was pared by 6 bases and J by 5 bases, with 10 bases of the junction left unmatched. CDR3 in DNA: TGCAGTGCCACGGACAGGCACCGGAACAATGAGCAGTTCTTC. Translation gives CSATDRHRNNEQFF.

In its sample, this clonotype was seen many times. The CDR3 nucleotides read TGTGCCATCCCAGGCTGGACGGAGGGGTTCAACTATGGCTACACCTTC. The encoded protein is CAIPGWTEGFNYGYTF. This sequence joins TRBV10-3 and TRBJ1-2; perhaps TRBD1 as D (5 bases). Germline CDR1 reads ENHRY; CDR2 reads SYGVKD. This CDR3 has 16 residues. V was cut by 8 bases and J by 2 bases, with 21 bases left in between.

The chain uses TRBV27 and TRBJ2-3; 8 nucleotides line up with TRBD2. The CDR3 extends over 22 amino acids. V shed 6 bases, J shed 3 bases, and the junction held 29 bases outside the gene matches. Germline V gene data show CDR1 as MNHEY and CDR2 as SMNVEV (reference sequence). The CDR3 loop reads CASRSLWGERTSSYLGTDTQYF. The CDR3 DNA follows: TGTGCCAGCAGAAGTTTATGGGGCGAGCGGACTAGCTCCTACTTGGGGACAGATACGCAGTATTTT.

This clonotype appeared many times. The rearrangement joins TRBV11-2 to TRBJ2-1; D may be TRBD2 (6 bases). Trimming left V 1 base short and J 6 bases short, with 16 bases between. CDR1 SGHAT and CDR2 FQNNGV come from the germline V gene. The CDR3 sequence is 16 residues long. The CDR3 DNA reads TGTGCCAGCAGCTTAGTCGGGAGTGTTTTGGGCAATGAGCAGTTCTTC. Encoded protein: CASSLVGSVLGNEQFF.

This clonotype was observed at least ten times. V is TRBV12-3 or TRBV12-4 and J is TRBJ1-1; possibly TRBD1 for D (6 bases). The CDR3 runs 14 residues. V shed 7 bases and J shed 1 base, with 13 bases lying between them. The CDR3 bases are TGTGCCAGCACCCCAGCGGGACAGAACACTGAAGCTTTCTTT. This encodes CASTPAGQNTEAFF.

The V gene is TRBV6-2 or TRBV6-3, the J gene TRBJ1-3; 7 bases map to TRBD1. The CDR3 extends over 15 amino acids. With V trimmed by 4 bases and J by 2 bases, 5 bases remained unmatched. Germline CDR1 and CDR2: MNHEY and SVGEGT. Written as DNA, the CDR3 is TGTGCCAGCAGTTCGGTTGACAGGGCTGGAAACACCATATATTTT. It is translated as CASSSVDRAGNTIYF.

This clonotype was detected ten times or more. The chain has TRBV20-1 and TRBJ2-5; 14 bases are a match to TRBD2. V lost 6 bases to trimming and J lost 5 bases; unmatched junction nucleotides: 5. The CDR3 runs 14 residues. Germline V lookup: CDR1 DFQATT, CDR2 SNEGSKA (reference sequence). The CDR3: CSAGTSGRGETQYF. The CDR3 coding sequence is TGCAGTGCCGGGACTAGCGGGAGAGGGGAGACCCAGTACTTC.

On this clonotype itself: The conserved phenylalanine or tryptophan normally closing the CDR3 is absent here, so this likely arose from a read error. The chain employs TRBV5-1 and TRBJ2-1, with D perhaps TRBD2 (6 bases). CDR3 size: 15 residues. Between the trimmed V and J ends, which lost 3 bases and 4 bases, there was a span of 14 bases. CDR1 is SGHRS and CDR2 is YFSETQ in the germline V gene. In nucleotides, the CDR3 is TGCGCCAGCAGCTGGTTAGCGGAACCATACAATGAGCAGTTCCTC. It encodes CASSWLAEPYNEQFL.

A few counts support this clonotype. The chain couples TRBV30 to TRBJ2-2, with D possibly being TRBD1 (6 bases). Germline CDR1 is GTSNPN and CDR2 is SVGIG (reference sequence). The CDR3 has 16 amino acids. V dropped 2 bases and J dropped 5 bases, with 18 bases sitting between them. The CDR3 here is CAWSPLKGVGTGELFF. DNA of the CDR3: TGTGCCTGGAGTCCTCTCAAGGGGGTCGGAACCGGGGAGCTGTTTTTT.

Worth noting for this clonotype: With a much larger clone just one base away, this may be a read error. The rearrangement joins TRBV4-1 to TRBJ2-5; D gene ambiguous. The germline CDR1 and CDR2 sequences are MGHRA and YSYEKL. The CDR3 is 13 amino acids. Written as DNA, the CDR3 is TGCGCCAGCGGCCAAGATGGGTTGGAGACCCAGTACTTC. Its translation is CASGQDGLETQYF.

This clonotype appeared many times. The chain recombines TRBV30 with TRBJ2-7, with TRBD2 identical over 8 bases. The germline V gene has CDR1 GTSNPN and CDR2 SVGIG (reference sequence). V lost 7 bases to trimming and J lost 6 bases; unmatched junction nucleotides: 14. CDR3 length: 14 residues. This CDR3 reads CASNGHSGIVEQYF. The CDR3, as DNA: TGTGCCTCAAACGGTCATAGCGGGATTGTCGAGCAGTACTTC. Using reference TRBV30 and TRBJ2-7 for the parts outside the CDR3, the full variable domain is SQTIHQWPATLVQPVGSPLSLECTVEGTSNPNLYWYRQAAGRGLQLLFYSVGIGQISSEVPQNLSASRPQDRQFILSSKKLLLSDSGFYLCASNGHSGIVEQYFGPGTRLTVT.

This clonotype was seen once. A single base separates this from a much larger clone, so it may be a read error. The chain uses TRBV29-1 and TRBJ2-1; 10 bases align to TRBD2. Trimming removed 6 bases from V and 0 bases from J; junction bases left unmatched: 5. CDR3 length equals 15 residues. Germline V CDR1 and CDR2: SQVTM, ANQGSEA. CDR3 sequence reads: CSVPSSGSSYNEQFF. For the CDR3, the DNA is TGCAGCGTCCCGTCTAGCGGGAGCTCCTACAATGAGCAGTTCTTC.

The sample holds a few counts of this clonotype. V is TRBV6-5 and J is TRBJ1-5; D remains ambiguous. Germline V lookup: CDR1 MNHEY, CDR2 SVGAGI. The CDR3 contains 14 residues. Deletions cut 4 bases from V and 2 bases from J, with 9 bases between. CDR3 in amino acids: CASSSVGRNQPQHF. CDR3 sequence (DNA): TGTGCCAGCAGTTCAGTAGGGCGCAATCAGCCCCAGCATTTT.

This clonotype has ten or more counts. The gene calls are TRBV28 and TRBJ2-5; TRBD1 is a possible D gene (7 bases). The V gene lost 7 bases and the J gene lost 5 bases, with 17 bases spanning the gap. From germline, CDR1 is MDHEN and CDR2 SYDVKM. This CDR3 is 14 amino acids long. The CDR3: CASNNEGAGETQYF. CDR3 sequence (DNA): TGTGCCAGCAACAACGAGGGGGCGGGGGAGACCCAGTACTTC.